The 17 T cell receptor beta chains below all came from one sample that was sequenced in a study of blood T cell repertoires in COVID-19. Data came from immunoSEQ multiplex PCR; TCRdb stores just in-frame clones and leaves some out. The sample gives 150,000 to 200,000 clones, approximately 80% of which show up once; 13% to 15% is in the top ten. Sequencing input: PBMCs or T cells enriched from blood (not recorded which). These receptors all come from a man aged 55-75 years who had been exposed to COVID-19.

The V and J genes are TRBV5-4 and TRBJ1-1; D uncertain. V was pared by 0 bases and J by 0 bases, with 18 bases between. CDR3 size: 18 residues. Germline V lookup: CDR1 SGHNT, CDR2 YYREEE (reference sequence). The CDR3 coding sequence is TGTGCCAGCAGCTTGGGCGGGAGGGCCTTTAGGATGAACACTGAAGCTTTCTTT. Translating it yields CASSLGGRAFRMNTEAFF.

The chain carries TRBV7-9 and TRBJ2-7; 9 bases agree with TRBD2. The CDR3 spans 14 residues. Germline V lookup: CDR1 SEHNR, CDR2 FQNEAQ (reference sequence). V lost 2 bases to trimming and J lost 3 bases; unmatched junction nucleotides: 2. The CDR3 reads CASSLPSGNYEQYF. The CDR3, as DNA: TGTGCCAGCAGCTTACCTAGCGGGAACTACGAGCAGTACTTC.

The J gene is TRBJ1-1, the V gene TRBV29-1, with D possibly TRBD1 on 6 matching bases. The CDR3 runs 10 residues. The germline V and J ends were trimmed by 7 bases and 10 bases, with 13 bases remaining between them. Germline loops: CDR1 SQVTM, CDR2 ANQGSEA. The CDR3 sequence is CSGSRGGAFF. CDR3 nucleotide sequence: TGCAGCGGGTCAAGGGGGGGAGCTTTCTTT.

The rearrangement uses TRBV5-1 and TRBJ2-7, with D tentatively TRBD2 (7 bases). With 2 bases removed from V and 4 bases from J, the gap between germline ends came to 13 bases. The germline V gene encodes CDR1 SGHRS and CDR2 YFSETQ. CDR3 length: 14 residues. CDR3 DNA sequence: TGCGCCAGCAGCTTCCGGGGGGCGGGTTACGAGCAGTACTTC. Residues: CASSFRGAGYEQYF.

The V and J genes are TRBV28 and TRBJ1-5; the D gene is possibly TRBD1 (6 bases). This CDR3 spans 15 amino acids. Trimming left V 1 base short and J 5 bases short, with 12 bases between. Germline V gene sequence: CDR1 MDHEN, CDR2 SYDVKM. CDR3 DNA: TGTGCCAGCAGTTTATCAATGACAGGCCATCAGCCCCAGCATTTT. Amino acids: CASSLSMTGHQPQHF.

CDR3 residues: CASNPRDRPNSPLHF. The CDR3 nucleotides are TGTGCCAGTAACCCCCGGGACAGACCAAATTCACCCCTCCACTTT. The rearrangement links TRBV19 to TRBJ1-6, with 7 bases that match TRBD1. The V segment lost 7 bases and the J segment 7 bases; nucleotides outside the gene matches: 10. CDR3 length equals 15 residues. CDR1 is LNHDA and CDR2 is SQIVND in the germline V gene (reference sequence).

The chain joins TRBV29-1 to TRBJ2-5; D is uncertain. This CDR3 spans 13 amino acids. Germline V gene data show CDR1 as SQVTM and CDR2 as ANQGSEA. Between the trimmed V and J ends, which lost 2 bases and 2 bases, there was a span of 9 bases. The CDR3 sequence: CSVETAVQETQYF. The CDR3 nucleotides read TGCAGCGTTGAAACCGCAGTGCAAGAGACCCAGTACTTC.

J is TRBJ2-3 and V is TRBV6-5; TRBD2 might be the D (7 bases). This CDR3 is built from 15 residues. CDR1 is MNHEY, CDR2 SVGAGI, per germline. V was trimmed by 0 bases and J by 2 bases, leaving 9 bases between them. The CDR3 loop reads CASSYSGGPTDTQYF. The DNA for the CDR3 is TGTGCCAGCAGTTACTCGGGGGGGCCCACAGATACGCAGTATTTT.

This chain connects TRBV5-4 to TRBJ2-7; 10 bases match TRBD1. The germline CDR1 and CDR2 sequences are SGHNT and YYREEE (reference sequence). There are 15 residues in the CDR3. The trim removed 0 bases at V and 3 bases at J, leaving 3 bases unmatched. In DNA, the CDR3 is TGTGCCAGCAGCTTGGCCGGGACAGGGGTCTACGAGCAGTACTTC. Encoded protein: CASSLAGTGVYEQYF.

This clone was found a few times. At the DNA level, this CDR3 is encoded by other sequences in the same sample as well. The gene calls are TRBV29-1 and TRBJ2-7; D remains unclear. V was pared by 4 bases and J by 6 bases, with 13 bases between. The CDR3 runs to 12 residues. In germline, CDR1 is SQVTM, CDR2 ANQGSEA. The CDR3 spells CSVVAGGGEQYF. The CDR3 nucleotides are TGCAGCGTTGTGGCCGGCGGCGGCGAGCAGTACTTC.

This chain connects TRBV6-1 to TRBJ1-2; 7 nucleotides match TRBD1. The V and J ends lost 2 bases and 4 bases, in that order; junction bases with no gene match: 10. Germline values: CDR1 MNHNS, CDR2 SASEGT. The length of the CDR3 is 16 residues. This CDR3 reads CASSEFRGTALYGYTF. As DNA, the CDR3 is TGTGCCAGCAGTGAATTTAGAGGGACAGCTCTCTATGGCTACACCTTC.

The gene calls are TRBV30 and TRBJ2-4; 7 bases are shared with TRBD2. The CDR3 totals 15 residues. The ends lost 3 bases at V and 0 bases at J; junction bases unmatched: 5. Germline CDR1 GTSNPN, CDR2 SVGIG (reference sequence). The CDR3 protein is CAWRRRGVAKNIQYF. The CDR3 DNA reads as TGTGCCTGGAGGCGCCGGGGGGTAGCCAAAAACATTCAGTACTTC.

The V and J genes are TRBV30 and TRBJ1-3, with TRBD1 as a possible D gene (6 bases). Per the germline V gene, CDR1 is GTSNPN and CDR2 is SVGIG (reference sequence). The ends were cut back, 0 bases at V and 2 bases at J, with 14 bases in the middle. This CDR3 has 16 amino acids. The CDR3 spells CAWSVGGAGAGNTIYF. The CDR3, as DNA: TGTGCCTGGAGTGTAGGGGGGGCTGGGGCTGGAAACACCATATATTTT.

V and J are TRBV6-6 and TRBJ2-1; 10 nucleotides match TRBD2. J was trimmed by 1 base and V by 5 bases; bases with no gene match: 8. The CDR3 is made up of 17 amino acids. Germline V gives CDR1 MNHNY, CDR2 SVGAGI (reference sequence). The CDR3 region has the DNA TGTGCCAGCAGTCTCCTTCTAGCGGGAGTGTCCTACAATGAGCAGTTCTTC. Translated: CASSLLLAGVSYNEQFF.

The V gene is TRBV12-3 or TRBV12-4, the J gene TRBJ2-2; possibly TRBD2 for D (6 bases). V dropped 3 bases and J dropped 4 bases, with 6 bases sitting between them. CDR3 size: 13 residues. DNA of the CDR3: TGTGCCAGCAGTTTGGGGGGCACCGGGGAGCTGTTTTTT. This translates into CASSLGGTGELFF.

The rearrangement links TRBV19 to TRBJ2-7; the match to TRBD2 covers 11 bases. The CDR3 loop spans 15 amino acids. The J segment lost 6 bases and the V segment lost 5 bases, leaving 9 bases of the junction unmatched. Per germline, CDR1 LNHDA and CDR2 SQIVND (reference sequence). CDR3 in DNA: TGTGCCAGTAGTTCCTCCGGGACTAGCGGACTCGAGCAGTACTTC. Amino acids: CASSSSGTSGLEQYF. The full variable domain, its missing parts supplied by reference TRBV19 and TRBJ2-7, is DGGITQSPKYLFRKEGQNVTLSCEQNLNHDAMYWYRQDPGQGLRLIYYSQIVNDFQKGDIAEGYSVSREKKESFPLTVTSAQKNPTAFYLCASSSSGTSGLEQYFGPGTRLTVT.

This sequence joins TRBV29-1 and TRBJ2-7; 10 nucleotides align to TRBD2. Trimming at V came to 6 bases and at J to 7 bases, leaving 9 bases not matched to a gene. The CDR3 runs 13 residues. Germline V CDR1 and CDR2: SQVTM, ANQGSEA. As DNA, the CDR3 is TGCAGCGTGGATCTAGCGGGAGTGGGGGAGCAGTACTTC. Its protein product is CSVDLAGVGEQYF.